Presented here are 23 T cell receptor beta chains from one specimen sequenced in a study of T cell repertoires in cytomegalovirus infection. Their antigen targets remain unknown. TCRdb re-called the reads through MiXCR, storing one row per CDR3 protein. The data contain 250,000 to 300,000 distinct CDR3 sequences, about 20% of them seen just once; the ten biggest clones take up around 20%. Sequences were derived from cultured PBMCs, sampled from culture after CMV antigen stimulation. These receptors all stem from a human donor in good health (CMV status not recorded). Some clones in this sample may be carry-over from other donors' samples.

This clonotype was recorded only once. The chain recombines TRBV6-2 or TRBV6-3 with TRBJ2-5, with a weak D call TRBD1 (5 bases). Germline-derived CDR1 and CDR2 are MNHEY and SVGEGT. The length of the CDR3 is 13 residues. V was trimmed by 6 bases and J by 5 bases, leaving 13 bases between them. For the CDR3, the DNA is TGTGCCAGCAGGACTCAGGGTCCCGAGACCCAGTACTTC. Translated: CASRTQGPETQYF.

Ten or more counts support this clonotype. The chain employs TRBV7-2 and TRBJ1-2; D is ambiguous. CDR1 is SGHTA, CDR2 FQGNSA, per germline. The CDR3 is 15 residues long. Trimming pared 2 bases from V and 8 bases from J, leaving 18 bases between. In DNA form, the CDR3 reads TGTGCCAGCAGCTTATCTCTGATAGGGCTAAGGGGCTACACCTTC. Translating it yields CASSLSLIGLRGYTF.

The sample holds many counts of this clonotype. The rearrangement links TRBV7-8 to TRBJ2-1; 8 nucleotides match TRBD2. The ends lost 5 bases at V and 6 bases at J; junction bases unmatched: 6. From germline, CDR1 is SGHVS and CDR2 FQNEAQ. This CDR3 is built from 14 residues. The CDR3 DNA follows: TGTGCCAGCAGCGGTAGCGGGGCGCTCAATGAGCAGTTCTTC. It is translated as CASSGSGALNEQFF.

A few counts support this clonotype. The V call is TRBV19, the J call TRBJ1-2; D not certain. Trimming cost V 5 bases and J 6 bases, with 19 bases left between them. The germline V gene encodes CDR1 LNHDA and CDR2 SQIVND (reference sequence). The CDR3 extends over 15 amino acids. This chain's CDR3 is CASSHSQPTVDGYTF. CDR3 DNA sequence: TGTGCCAGTAGTCATTCACAGCCCACGGTGGATGGCTACACCTTC. The variable domain in full, with the rest retrieved from reference TRBV19 and TRBJ1-2, is DGGITQSPKYLFRKEGQNVTLSCEQNLNHDAMYWYRQDPGQGLRLIYYSQIVNDFQKGDIAEGYSVSREKKESFPLTVTSAQKNPTAFYLCASSHSQPTVDGYTFGSGTRLTVV.

The chain couples TRBV11-2 to TRBJ2-1; D remains unclear. Germline CDR1 SGHAT, CDR2 FQNNGV. The CDR3 totals 13 residues. V was cut by 3 bases and J by 6 bases, with 9 bases left in between. The CDR3 nucleotides are TGTGCCAGCAGCTTGGGTCAGTTCAATGAGCAGTTCTTC. Amino acids: CASSLGQFNEQFF.

The gene calls are TRBV9 and TRBJ1-3; the match to TRBD1 covers 8 bases. Germline trimming cut 4 bases from V and 2 bases from J; bases unmatched to any gene: 5. The length of the CDR3 is 15 residues. The germline CDR1 and CDR2 sequences are SGDLS and YYNGEE. The DNA for the CDR3 is TGTGCCAGCAGCCGGACAGGGACCCCTGGAAACACCATATATTTT. Protein: CASSRTGTPGNTIYF.

This clonotype has a handful of counts. V usage is TRBV7-2 and J usage is TRBJ2-4; D tentatively fits TRBD1 or TRBD2 (6 bases each). V shed 2 bases and J shed 2 bases, with 10 bases lying between them. From germline, CDR1 is SGHTA and CDR2 FQGNSA. The CDR3 has 15 amino acids. This chain's CDR3 is CASSLRGRTKNIQYF. The CDR3 nucleotides read TGTGCCAGCAGCTTAAGGGGGAGGACCAAAAACATTCAGTACTTC.

This clonotype was counted at least ten times. The gene calls are TRBV7-2 and TRBJ1-5; 8 nucleotides agree with TRBD1. Germline loops: CDR1 SGHTA, CDR2 FQGNSA. Germline trimming cut 5 bases from V and 9 bases from J; bases unmatched to any gene: 12. This CDR3 spans 15 amino acids. This CDR3 is CASSPWTGPLSPQHF. In DNA form, the CDR3 reads TGTGCCAGCAGCCCCTGGACAGGGCCTCTCTCGCCCCAGCATTTT.

This clonotype was detected only a few times. The rearrangement uses TRBV5-6 and TRBJ2-7; possibly TRBD2 for D (7 bases). This CDR3 has 15 residues. The V gene lost 2 bases and the J gene lost 0 bases, with 12 bases spanning the gap. CDR1 SGHDT and CDR2 YYEEEE come from the germline V gene. The chain's CDR3 is CASSFGGRSSYEQYF. Here the CDR3 DNA reads TGTGCCAGCAGCTTCGGGGGGCGGAGCTCCTACGAGCAGTACTTC.

In its sample, this clonotype was seen a few times. The V call is TRBV19, the J call TRBJ2-5; D unresolved. CDR1 and CDR2 from the germline V gene are LNHDA and SQIVND (reference sequence). The V gene lost 10 bases and the J gene lost 1 base, with 19 bases spanning the gap. This CDR3 is 15 amino acids long. DNA of the CDR3: TGTGCCACCACGGACGGGTTCAACCTCCAAGAGACCCAGTACTTC. Translating it yields CATTDGFNLQETQYF.

V usage is TRBV7-3 and J usage is TRBJ2-1; D is possibly TRBD1 or TRBD2 (5 bases each). Germline lookup yields CDR1 SGHTA and CDR2 FQGTGA. This CDR3 spans 13 amino acids. With 1 base removed from V and 8 bases from J, the gap between germline ends came to 9 bases. CDR3 protein: CASSLNMGDEQFF. The CDR3, as DNA: TGTGCCAGCAGCTTAAACATGGGGGATGAGCAGTTCTTC.

V usage is TRBV12-3 or TRBV12-4 and J usage is TRBJ2-1; perhaps D is TRBD1 or TRBD2 (5 bases each). Trimming removed 4 bases at V and 8 bases at J, with 9 bases between. The CDR3 spans 12 residues. The CDR3 sequence: CASSYGTDEQFF. Written as DNA, the CDR3 is TGTGCCAGCAGTTACGGGACGGATGAGCAGTTCTTC.

This clonotype was found a few times. The chain is built from TRBV7-9 and TRBJ1-2; no clear D gene. This CDR3 is 10 amino acids long. V was pared by 3 bases and J by 8 bases, with 4 bases between. Germline CDR1 is SEHNR and CDR2 is FQNEAQ (reference sequence). In DNA form, the CDR3 reads TGTGCCAGCAGCTTCGGAGGCTACACCTTC. It yields the protein CASSFGGYTF. Full variable domain (rest looked up from reference TRBV7-9 and TRBJ1-2): DTGVSQNPRHKITKRGQNVTFRCDPISEHNRLYWYRQTLGQGPEFLTYFQNEAQLEKSRLLSDRFSAERPKGSFSTLEIQRTEQGDSAMYLCASSFGGYTFGSGTRLTVV.

This clonotype was seen a few times. CDR3 sequence: CASILIGTGDTEAFF. CDR3 DNA sequence: TGTGCCAGCATCCTGATTGGGACAGGGGACACTGAAGCTTTCTTT. V and J are TRBV7-9 and TRBJ1-1; 10 nucleotides agree with TRBD1. V gave up 7 bases and J gave up 3 bases; unmatched junction bases: 8. The CDR3 runs 15 residues. Looked up from germline, CDR1 is SEHNR and CDR2 is FQNEAQ (reference sequence). Complete variable domain (other parts from reference TRBV7-9 and TRBJ1-1): DTGVSQNPRHKITKRGQNVTFRCDPISEHNRLYWYRQTLGQGPEFLTYFQNEAQLEKSRLLSDRFSAERPKGSFSTLEIQRTEQGDSAMYLCASILIGTGDTEAFFGQGTRLTVV.

This clonotype was picked up a small number of times. This chain uses TRBV6-1 with TRBJ1-3; TRBD1 is a possible D gene (5 bases). The V end was cut by 3 bases, the J end by 0 bases, with 12 bases between. Per germline, CDR1 MNHNS and CDR2 SASEGT. There are 16 residues in the CDR3. The CDR3 DNA follows: TGTGCCAGCAGTGAGCACGGACAAAGCTCTGGAAACACCATATATTTT. It translates to CASSEHGQSSGNTIYF.

This clonotype was observed a single time. DNA for the CDR3: TGTGCCAGCAGTTTCCACCTAGCGGGCTACAATGAGCAGTTCTTC. This encodes CASSFHLAGYNEQFF. This rearrangement joins TRBV28 to TRBJ2-1; 8 bases fit TRBD2. This CDR3 has 15 amino acids. Germline CDR1 reads MDHEN; CDR2 reads SYDVKM. With 3 bases clipped from V and 3 bases from J, the junction kept 4 bases outside the gene matches.

There are a few counts of this clonotype. This chain uses TRBV12-3 or TRBV12-4 with TRBJ1-5; TRBD1 agrees at 7 bases. The CDR3 extends over 17 amino acids. V shed 4 bases, J shed 0 bases, and the junction held 9 bases outside the gene matches. The CDR3 sequence is CASSSRGGAYSNQPQHF. The CDR3 DNA is TGTGCCAGCAGTTCCAGGGGGGGGGCTTATAGCAATCAGCCCCAGCATTTT.

This chain links TRBV12-3 or TRBV12-4 with TRBJ2-2, with D unclear. With 4 bases removed from V and 6 bases from J, the gap between germline ends came to 0 bases. The CDR3 is 10 amino acids. The CDR3 DNA is TGTGCCAGCAGTTCCGGGGAGCTGTTTTTT. Its translation is CASSSGELFF.

This clonotype was recorded a few times. The rearrangement uses TRBV10-3 and TRBJ2-3; TRBD2 is a possible D gene (5 bases). The germline V and J ends were trimmed by 0 bases and 5 bases, with 6 bases remaining between them. Per the germline V gene, CDR1 is ENHRY and CDR2 is SYGVKD. The CDR3 consists of 13 residues. The CDR3 is CAISESEGDTQYF. The CDR3 DNA reads TGTGCCATCAGTGAGTCCGAGGGAGATACGCAGTATTTT.

J is TRBJ2-7 and V is TRBV7-9; D is possibly TRBD1 or TRBD2 (6 bases each). This CDR3 is built from 14 residues. Germline CDR1 SEHNR, CDR2 FQNEAQ (reference sequence). V was shortened by 5 bases and J by 3 bases, with 14 bases between the two germline ends. The CDR3 is CASSGAQGLYEQYF. CDR3 bases: TGTGCCAGCAGCGGCGCACAGGGACTCTACGAGCAGTACTTC.

At least ten counts were recorded for this clonotype. This rearrangement joins TRBV7-2 to TRBJ2-7, with 10 bases aligning to TRBD2. The CDR3 is 15 residues long. Germline assignment: CDR1 SGHTA and CDR2 FQGNSA. Unmatched junction bases numbered 6, after V lost 5 bases and J lost 2 bases. The CDR3 here is CASSLTSGNTYEQYF. The CDR3 nucleotides are TGTGCCAGCAGCCTAACTAGCGGGAACACCTACGAGCAGTACTTC.

The genes are TRBV7-9 and TRBJ2-7, with 7 bases that match TRBD1. Germline V lookup: CDR1 SEHNR, CDR2 FQNEAQ (reference sequence). The CDR3 contains 14 residues. The V segment lost 5 bases and the J segment 5 bases; nucleotides outside the gene matches: 9. CDR3 bases: TGTGCCAGCAGCGCCAGACAGGGTGTCAACGAGCAGTACTTC. Translating it yields CASSARQGVNEQYF.

The chain links TRBV7-2 to TRBJ2-5; 12 bases are shared with TRBD2. Germline V gene sequence: CDR1 SGHTA, CDR2 FQGNSA. V lost 5 bases and J lost 6; bases outside the gene matches: 10. This CDR3 region has 16 residues. The CDR3 coding sequence is TGTGCCAGCAGCCTTTCGACTAGCGGGAGTCGAAAGACCCAGTACTTC. Its translation is CASSLSTSGSRKTQYF.